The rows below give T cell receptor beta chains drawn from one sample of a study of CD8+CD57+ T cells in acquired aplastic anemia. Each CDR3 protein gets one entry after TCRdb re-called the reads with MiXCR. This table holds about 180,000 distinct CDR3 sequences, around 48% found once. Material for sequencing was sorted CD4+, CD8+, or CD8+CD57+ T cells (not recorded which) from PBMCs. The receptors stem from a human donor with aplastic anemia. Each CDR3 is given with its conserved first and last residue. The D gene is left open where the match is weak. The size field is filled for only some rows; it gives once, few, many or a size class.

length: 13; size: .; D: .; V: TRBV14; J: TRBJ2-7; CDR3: CASSHAGRYEQYF; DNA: TGTGCCAGCAGCCACGCAGGGCGGTACGAGCAGTACTTC
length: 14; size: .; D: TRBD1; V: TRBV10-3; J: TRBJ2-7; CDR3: CAISFGQGTYEQYF; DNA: TGTGCCATCAGCTTCGGACAGGGCACCTACGAGCAGTACTTC
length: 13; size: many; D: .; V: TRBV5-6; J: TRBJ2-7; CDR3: CASSHSLDTEQYF; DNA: TGTGCCAGCAGCCACTCGCTAGATACAGAGCAGTACTTC
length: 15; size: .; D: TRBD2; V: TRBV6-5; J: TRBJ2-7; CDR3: CASSYLPGLAYEQYF; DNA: TGTGCCAGCAGTTACTTGCCGGGACTAGCTTACGAGCAGTACTTC
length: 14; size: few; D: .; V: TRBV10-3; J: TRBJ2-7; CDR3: CAISEMPNPYEQYF; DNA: TGTGCCATCAGTGAGATGCCAAATCCCTACGAGCAGTACTTC
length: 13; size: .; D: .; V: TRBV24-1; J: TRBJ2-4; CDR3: CATGGREADIQYF; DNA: TGTGCCACCGGCGGCAGGGAAGCTGACATTCAGTACTTC
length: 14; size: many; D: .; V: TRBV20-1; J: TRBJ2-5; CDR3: CSARTQLVREAQYF; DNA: TGCAGTGCTAGAACCCAACTAGTTCGGGAAGCCCAGTACTTC
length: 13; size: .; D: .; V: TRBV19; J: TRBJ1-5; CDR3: CASILQRNQPQHF; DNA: TGTGCCAGTATCCTCCAGCGGAATCAGCCCCAGCATTTT
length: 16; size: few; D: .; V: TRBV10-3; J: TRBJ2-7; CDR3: CAISEEGMGARYEQYF; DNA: TGTGCCATCAGTGAGGAGGGTATGGGGGCGCGCTACGAGCAGTACTTC
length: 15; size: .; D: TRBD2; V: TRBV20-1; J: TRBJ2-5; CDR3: CSARPPLAGQETQYF; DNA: TGCAGTGCTAGGCCCCCACTAGCGGGCCAAGAGACCCAGTACTTC
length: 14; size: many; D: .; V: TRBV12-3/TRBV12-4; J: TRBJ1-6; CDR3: CASSFASTVSPLHF; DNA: TGTGCCAGCAGTTTCGCCTCTACGGTTTCACCCCTCCACTTT
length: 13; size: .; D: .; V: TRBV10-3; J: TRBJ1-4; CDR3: CAISKRRNEKLFF; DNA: TGTGCCATCAGTAAGCGTCGTAATGAAAAACTGTTTTTT
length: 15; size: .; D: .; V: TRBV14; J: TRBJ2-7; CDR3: CASSPPDRNSYEQYF; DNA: TGTGCCAGCAGCCCGCCCGACAGGAATTCCTACGAGCAGTACTTC
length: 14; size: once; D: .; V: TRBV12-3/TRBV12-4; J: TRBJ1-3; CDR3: CASSPTGFENTIYF; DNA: TGTGCCAGCAGTCCCACAGGCTTCGAAAACACCATATATTTT
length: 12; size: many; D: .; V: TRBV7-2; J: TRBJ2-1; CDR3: CASSLDSLARFF; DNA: TGTGCCAGCAGCTTAGATTCGCTAGCGCGGTTCTTC
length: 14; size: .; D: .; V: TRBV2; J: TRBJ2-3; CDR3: CASSVTIVTDTQYF; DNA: TGTGCCAGCAGTGTAACCATAGTCACAGATACGCAGTATTTT
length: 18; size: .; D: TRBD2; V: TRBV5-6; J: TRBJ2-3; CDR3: CASSLLLETSQGTDTQYF; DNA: TGTGCCAGCAGCTTGTTACTAGAGACTAGCCAAGGCACAGATACGCAGTATTTT
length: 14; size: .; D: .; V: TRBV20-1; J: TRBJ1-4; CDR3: CSARAPGSNEKLFF; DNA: TGCAGTGCTAGGGCGCCAGGGTCTAATGAAAAACTGTTTTTT
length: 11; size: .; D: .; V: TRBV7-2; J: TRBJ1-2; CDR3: CASSLRQGYTF; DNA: TGTGCCAGCAGCCTCAGGCAGGGCTACACCTTC
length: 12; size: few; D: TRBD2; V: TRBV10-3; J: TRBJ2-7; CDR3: CASRAGTNEQYF; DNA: TGTGCCAGCCGGGCCGGGACTAACGAGCAGTACTTC
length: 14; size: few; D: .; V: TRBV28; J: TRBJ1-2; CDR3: CASSPGGINYGYTF; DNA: TGTGCCAGCAGTCCTGGTGGGATTAACTATGGCTACACCTTC
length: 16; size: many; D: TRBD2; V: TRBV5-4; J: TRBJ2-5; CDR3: CASSLGSGGYQETQYF; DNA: TGTGCCAGCAGCTTGGGGAGCGGGGGGTACCAAGAGACCCAGTACTTC
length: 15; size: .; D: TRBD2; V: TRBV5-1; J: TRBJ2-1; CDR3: CASRNGGGAFIEQFF; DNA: TGCGCCAGCAGAAACGGCGGGGGGGCCTTTATTGAGCAGTTCTTC
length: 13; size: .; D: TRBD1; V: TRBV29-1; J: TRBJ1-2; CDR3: CSVETGFQYGYTF; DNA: TGCAGCGTAGAGACAGGGTTCCAGTATGGCTACACCTTC
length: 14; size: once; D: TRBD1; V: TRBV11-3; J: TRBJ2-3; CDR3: CASSPRDRTDTQYF; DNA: TGTGCCAGCAGCCCTCGGGACAGAACAGATACGCAGTATTTT
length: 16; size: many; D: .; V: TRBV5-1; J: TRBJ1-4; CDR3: CASSLQGRGTNEKLFF; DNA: TGCGCCAGCAGCTTGCAGGGGCGGGGGACTAATGAAAAACTGTTTTTT
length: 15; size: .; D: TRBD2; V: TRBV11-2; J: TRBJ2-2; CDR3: CASSHLAGGTGELFF; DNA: TGTGCCAGCAGCCACTTAGCGGGGGGGACCGGGGAGCTGTTTTTT
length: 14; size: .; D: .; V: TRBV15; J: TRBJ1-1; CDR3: CATSRERGFTEAFF; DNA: TGTGCCACCAGCAGAGAGCGGGGGTTCACTGAAGCTTTCTTT
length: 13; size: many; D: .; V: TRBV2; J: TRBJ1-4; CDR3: CASSDWGDEKLFF; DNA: TGTGCCAGCAGTGATTGGGGGGATGAAAAACTGTTTTTT
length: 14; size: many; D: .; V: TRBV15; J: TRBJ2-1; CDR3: CATSRDRWGNEQFF; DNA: TGTGCCACCAGCAGAGATCGGTGGGGCAATGAGCAGTTCTTC
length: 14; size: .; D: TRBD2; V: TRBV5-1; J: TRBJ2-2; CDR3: CASSLAQVGGELSF; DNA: TGCGCCAGCAGCTTGGCCCAGGTCGGGGGGGAGCTGTCTTTT
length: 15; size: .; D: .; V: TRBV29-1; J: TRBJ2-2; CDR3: CSVGSGGANIGELSF; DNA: TGCAGCGTTGGTAGCGGTGGGGCGAACATCGGGGAGCTGTCTTTT
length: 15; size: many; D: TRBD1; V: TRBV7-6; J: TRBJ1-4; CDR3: CASSLAQTGAEKLFF; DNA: TGTGCCAGCAGCTTAGCCCAGACAGGGGCAGAAAAACTGTTTTTT
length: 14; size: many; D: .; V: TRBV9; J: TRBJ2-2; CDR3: CASSITGTSTELFF; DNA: TGTGCCAGCAGCATTACGGGGACAAGCACGGAGCTGTTTTTT
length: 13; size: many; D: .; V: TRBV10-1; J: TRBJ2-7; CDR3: CASSAAYSYEQYF; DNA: TGCGCCAGCAGTGCCGCCTACTCCTACGAGCAGTACTTC
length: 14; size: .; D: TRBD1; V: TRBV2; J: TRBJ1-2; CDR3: CATSVTGIGGGYTF; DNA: TGTGCCACCAGTGTAACGGGGATAGGGGGCGGCTACACCTTC
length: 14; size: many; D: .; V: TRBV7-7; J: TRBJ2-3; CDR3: CASSLSGGTDTQYF; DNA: TGTGCCAGCAGCCTCTCTGGTGGCACAGATACGCAGTATTTT
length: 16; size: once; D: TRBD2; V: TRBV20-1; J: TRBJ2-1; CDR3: CSARVGLAGGYNEQFF; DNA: TGCAGTGCTAGAGTTGGCCTAGCGGGGGGCTACAATGAGCAGTTCTTC
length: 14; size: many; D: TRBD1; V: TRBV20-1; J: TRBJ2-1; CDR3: CSAIPDRGSNEQFF; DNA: TGCAGTGCCATCCCGGACAGGGGGTCCAATGAGCAGTTCTTC
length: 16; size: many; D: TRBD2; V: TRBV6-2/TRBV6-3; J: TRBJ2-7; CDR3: CASSTRGGPFSYEQYF; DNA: TGTGCCAGCAGTACCCGCGGGGGGCCCTTCTCCTACGAGCAGTACTTC
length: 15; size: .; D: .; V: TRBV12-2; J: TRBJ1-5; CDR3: CASRLNDRSNQPQHF; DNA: TGTGCAAGTCGCTTGAACGACAGATCCAATCAGCCCCAGCATTTT
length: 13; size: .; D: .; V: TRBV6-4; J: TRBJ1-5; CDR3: CASSEYSNQPQHF; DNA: TGTGCCAGCAGTGAGTATAGCAATCAGCCCCAGCATTTT